The present T cell receptor (beta chain) was sequenced within a study of T cells after yellow fever vaccination. Across the study: Preparation of the low-cell-number fractions used SMART-Seq v4 Ultra Low Input.

The CDR3 length is 14 residues. The germline V gene has CDR1 SGHRS and CDR2 YFSETQ. 5'RACE template switching generated TCR cDNA, adding a universal primer site and UMIs. Using its own MiXCR run on the 5' RACE reads, TCRdb lists one record per CDR3 protein. The sample contains hundreds of thousands of distinct CDR3 sequences, 3.6% of which appear only once. This clonotype was seen repeatedly, ten times or more. Compared with germline, one end of the junction differs, possibly owing to a read error. The sequence derives from a man between 18 and 35 years old who received the YFV17D yellow fever vaccine. The sequencing used PBMCs, collected on the day of the yellow fever booster vaccination. The V call is TRBV5-1, the J call TRBJ1-2; 8 bases map to TRBD1. The CDR3 region is CASSLGQANYGYTF. The CDR3 DNA follows: TGTGCCAGCAGTTTGGGACAGGCTAACTATGGCTACACCTTC. The full variable domain, its missing parts supplied by reference TRBV5-1 and TRBJ1-2, is KAGVTQTPRYLIKTRGQQVTLSCSPISGHRSVSWYQQTPGQGLQFLFEYFSETQRNKGNFPGRFSGRQFSNSRSEMNVSTLELGDSALYLCASSLGQANYGYTFGSGTRLTVV.